The clone carrying this TCR beta chain was picked up a small number of times. TCRdb re-analysed the 5' RACE reads in MiXCR, keeping a single row per CDR3 protein. The sample yields over 500,000 distinct CDR3 sequences, around 15% seen once. The source of the sample is a study of T-cell memory formation after mild COVID-19. Sequencing was performed on PBMCs or a T cell subset sorted from them (not recorded which). The receptor was isolated from an adult woman who had mild COVID-19 (a few samples of this study predate the infection). Cell type and time point are not known.

The CDR3 protein is CATSRDRGFQETQYF. The CDR3 DNA follows: TGTGCCACCAGCAGGGATAGGGGCTTCCAAGAGACCCAGTACTTC. This chain uses TRBV15 with TRBJ2-5; TRBD1 might be the D (5 bases). Germline CDR1 reads LNHNV; CDR2 reads YYDKDF (reference sequence). The CDR3 length is 15 residues. Trimming took 3 bases from V and 1 from J, leaving 12 bases between them.